Sequencing of this TCR beta chain was carried out in a study of T-cell reconstitution after alpha-beta-depleted transplantation in children. General study findings and limits: Several hundred expanded graft clones reportedly gave rise to the alpha-beta T cells present about two months after transplant. The main origin of T-cell counts and diversity one year after transplant was newly produced T cells. Some patients' high day-60 TCRbeta diversity was traced to surviving recipient T cells and thymic progenitors.

Concerning this clonotype: The antigen is undetermined.

Unique molecular identifiers were incorporated when the TCRbeta library was constructed. TCRdb ran MiXCR on the PCR reads and lists one entry per CDR3 protein. Of hundreds of thousands of distinct CDR3 sequences listed, roughly 15% are singletons. This CDR3 spans 17 amino acids. The ends lost 1 base at V and 2 bases at J; junction bases unmatched: 6. The rearrangement links TRBV12-3 or TRBV12-4 to TRBJ1-5, with TRBD1 matching 9 bases. This TCR derives from a boy younger than two who had a stem cell transplant for Wiskott-Aldrich syndrome, so the T cells may come from the graft donor. Specimen: PBMCs, mostly from graft donor cells, collected 360 days after TCRalphabeta/CD19-depleted stem cell transplant. The CDR3 bases are TGTGCCAGCAGTTTAGTGGGACAGGGAATACGCAATCAGCCCCAGCATTTT. Its translation: CASSLVGQGIRNQPQHF.